This T cell receptor beta chain is from a study of CD8 T cells in ankylosing spondylitis. General observations from the study: Both synovial fluid and blood in reactive arthritis had previously been reported to carry some motif variants. Disease-linked clones reportedly showed significant enrichment in matched ankylosing spondylitis synovial fluid. A CD8+ phenotype characterized the disease-linked clones, which were relatively rare in peripheral blood.

This clonotype was counted at least ten times. The antigen remains undetermined. The CDR3 loop spans 14 amino acids. Germline loops: CDR1 MNHNS, CDR2 SASEGT. Trimming removed 4 bases from V and 0 bases from J, with 10 bases in between. Each CDR3 protein gets one entry after TCRdb re-called the 5' RACE reads with MiXCR. The sample has under 300,000 distinct CDR3 sequences, around a tenth seen once. The J gene is TRBJ2-7, the V gene TRBV6-1, with D unclear. Source material: blood, either unsorted or a sorted T cell fraction (not recorded which). This receptor was obtained from a male donor with ankylosing spondylitis or in good health (not recorded which). The CDR3: CASSVFRSSYEQYF. As DNA, the CDR3 is TGTGCCAGCAGTGTTTTTCGGAGCTCCTACGAGCAGTACTTC.